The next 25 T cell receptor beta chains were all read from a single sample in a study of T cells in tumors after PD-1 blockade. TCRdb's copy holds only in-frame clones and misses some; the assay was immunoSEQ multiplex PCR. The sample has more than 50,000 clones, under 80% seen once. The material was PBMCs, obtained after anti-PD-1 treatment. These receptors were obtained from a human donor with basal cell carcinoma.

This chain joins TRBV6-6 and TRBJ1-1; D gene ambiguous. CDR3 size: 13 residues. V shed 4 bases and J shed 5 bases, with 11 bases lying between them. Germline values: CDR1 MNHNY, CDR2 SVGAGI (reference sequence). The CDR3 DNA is TGTGCCAGCAGTTCGGGCGTACGGACTGAAGCTTTCTTT. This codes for CASSSGVRTEAFF.

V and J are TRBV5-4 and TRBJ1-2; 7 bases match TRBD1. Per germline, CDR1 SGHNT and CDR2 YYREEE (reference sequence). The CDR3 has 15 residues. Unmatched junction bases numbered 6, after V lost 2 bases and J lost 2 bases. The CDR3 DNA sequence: TGTGCCAGCAGCTTTAGGGCAGGGGGGAACTATGGCTACACCTTC. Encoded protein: CASSFRAGGNYGYTF.

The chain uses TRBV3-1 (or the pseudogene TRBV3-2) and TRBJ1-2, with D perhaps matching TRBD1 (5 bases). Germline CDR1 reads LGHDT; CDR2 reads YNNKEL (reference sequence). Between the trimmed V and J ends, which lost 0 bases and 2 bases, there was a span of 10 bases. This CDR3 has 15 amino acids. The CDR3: CASSQDWQGNYGYTF. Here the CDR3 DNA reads TGTGCCAGCAGCCAAGATTGGCAGGGCAACTATGGCTACACCTTC.

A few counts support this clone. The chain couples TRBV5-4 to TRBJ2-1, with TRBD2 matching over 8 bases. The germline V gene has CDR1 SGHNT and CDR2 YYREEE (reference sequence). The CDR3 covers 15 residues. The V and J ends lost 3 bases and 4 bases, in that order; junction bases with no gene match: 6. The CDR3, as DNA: TGTGCCAGCAGCTCGGGCGGGGGGCAGTACAATGAGCAGTTCTTC. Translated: CASSSGGGQYNEQFF.

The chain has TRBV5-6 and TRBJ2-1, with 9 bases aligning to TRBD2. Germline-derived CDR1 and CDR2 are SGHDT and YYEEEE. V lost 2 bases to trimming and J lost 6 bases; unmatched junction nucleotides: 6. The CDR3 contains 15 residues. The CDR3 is CASSFRGGAFNEQFF. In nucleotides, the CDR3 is TGTGCCAGCAGCTTTCGCGGGGGGGCATTCAATGAGCAGTTCTTC.

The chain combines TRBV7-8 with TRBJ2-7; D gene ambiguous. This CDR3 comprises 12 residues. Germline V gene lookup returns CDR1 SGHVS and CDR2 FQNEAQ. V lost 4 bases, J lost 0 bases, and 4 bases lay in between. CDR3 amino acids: CASSSPSYEQYF. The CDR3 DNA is TGTGCCAGCAGCTCCCCCTCCTACGAGCAGTACTTC.

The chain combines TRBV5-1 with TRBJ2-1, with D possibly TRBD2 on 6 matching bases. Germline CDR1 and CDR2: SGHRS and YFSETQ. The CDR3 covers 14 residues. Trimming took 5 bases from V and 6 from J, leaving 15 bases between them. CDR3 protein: CASSPLNGGNEQFF. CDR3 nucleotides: TGCGCCAGCAGTCCGCTCAACGGGGGCAATGAGCAGTTCTTC. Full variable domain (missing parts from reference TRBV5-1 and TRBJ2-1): KAGVTQTPRYLIKTRGQQVTLSCSPISGHRSVSWYQQTPGQGLQFLFEYFSETQRNKGNFPGRFSGRQFSNSRSEMNVSTLELGDSALYLCASSPLNGGNEQFFGPGTRLTVL.

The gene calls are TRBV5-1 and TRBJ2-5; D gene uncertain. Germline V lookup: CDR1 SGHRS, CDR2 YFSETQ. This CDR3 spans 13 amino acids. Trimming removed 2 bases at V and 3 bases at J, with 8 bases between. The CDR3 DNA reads TGCGCCAGCAGCTTTAGCAGCGAAGAGACCCAGTACTTC. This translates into CASSFSSEETQYF.

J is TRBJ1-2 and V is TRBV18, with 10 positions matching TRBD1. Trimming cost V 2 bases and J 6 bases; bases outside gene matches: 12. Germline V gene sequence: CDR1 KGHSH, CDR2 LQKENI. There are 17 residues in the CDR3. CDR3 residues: CASSPVVFRTGGHGYTF. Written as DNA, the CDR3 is TGTGCCAGCTCACCAGTTGTTTTTAGGACAGGGGGACATGGCTACACCTTC.

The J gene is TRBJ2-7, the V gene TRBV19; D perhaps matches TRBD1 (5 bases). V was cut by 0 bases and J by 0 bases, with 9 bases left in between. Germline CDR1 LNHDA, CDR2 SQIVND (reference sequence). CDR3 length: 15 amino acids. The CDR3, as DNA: TGTGCCAGTAGTATAGATTTGGACACCTCCTACGAGCAGTACTTC. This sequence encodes CASSIDLDTSYEQYF.

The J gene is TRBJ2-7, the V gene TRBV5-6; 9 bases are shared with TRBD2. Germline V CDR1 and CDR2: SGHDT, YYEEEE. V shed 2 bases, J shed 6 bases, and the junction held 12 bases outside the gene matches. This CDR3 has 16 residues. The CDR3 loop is CASSLSGTSILTEQYF. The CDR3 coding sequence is TGTGCCAGCAGCTTATCCGGGACTAGCATATTGACCGAGCAGTACTTC. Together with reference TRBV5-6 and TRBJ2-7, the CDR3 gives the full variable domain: DAGVTQSPTHLIKTRGQQVTLRCSPKSGHDTVSWYQQALGQGPQFIFQYYEEEERQRGNFPDRFSGHQFPNYSSELNVNALLLGDSALYLCASSLSGTSILTEQYFGPGTRLTVT.

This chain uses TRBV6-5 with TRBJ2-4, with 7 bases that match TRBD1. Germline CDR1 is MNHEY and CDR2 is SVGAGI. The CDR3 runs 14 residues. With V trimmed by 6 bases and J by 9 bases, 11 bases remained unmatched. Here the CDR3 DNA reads TGTGCCAGCAGACCAGACAGGGACCGAGGCATTCAGTACTTC. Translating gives CASRPDRDRGIQYF.

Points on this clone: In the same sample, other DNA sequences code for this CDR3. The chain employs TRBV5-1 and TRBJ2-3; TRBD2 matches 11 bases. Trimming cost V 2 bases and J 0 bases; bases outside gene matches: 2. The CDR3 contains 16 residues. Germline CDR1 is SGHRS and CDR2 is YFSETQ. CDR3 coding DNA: TGCGCCAGCAGCTTTAGCGGGGGGGCCAGCACAGATACGCAGTATTTT. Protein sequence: CASSFSGGASTDTQYF.

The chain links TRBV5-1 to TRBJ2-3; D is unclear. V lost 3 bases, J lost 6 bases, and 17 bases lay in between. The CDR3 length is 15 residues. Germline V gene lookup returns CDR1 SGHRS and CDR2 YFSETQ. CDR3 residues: CASSSNFPGRDTQYF. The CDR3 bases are TGCGCCAGCAGCTCAAACTTTCCCGGCCGGGATACGCAGTATTTT.

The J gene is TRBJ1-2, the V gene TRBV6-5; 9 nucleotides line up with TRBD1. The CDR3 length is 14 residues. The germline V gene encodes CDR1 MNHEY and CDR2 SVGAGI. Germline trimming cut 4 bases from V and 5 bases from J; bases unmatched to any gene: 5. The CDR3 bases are TGTGCCAGCAGTTGGGGGGACAGGGATTATGGCTACACCTTC. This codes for CASSWGDRDYGYTF.

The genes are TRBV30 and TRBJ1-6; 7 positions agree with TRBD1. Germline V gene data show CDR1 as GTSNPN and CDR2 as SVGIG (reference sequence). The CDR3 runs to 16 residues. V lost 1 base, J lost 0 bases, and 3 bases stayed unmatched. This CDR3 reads CAWSAGGSSYNSPLHF. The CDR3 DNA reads TGTGCCTGGAGTGCAGGGGGAAGCTCCTATAATTCACCCCTCCACTTT.

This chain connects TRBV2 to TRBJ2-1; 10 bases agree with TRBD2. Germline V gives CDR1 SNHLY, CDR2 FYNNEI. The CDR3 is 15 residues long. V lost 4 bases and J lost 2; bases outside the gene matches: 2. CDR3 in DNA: TGTGCCAGCAGTGCTAGCGGGGGACCCTACAATGAGCAGTTCTTC. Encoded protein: CASSASGGPYNEQFF.

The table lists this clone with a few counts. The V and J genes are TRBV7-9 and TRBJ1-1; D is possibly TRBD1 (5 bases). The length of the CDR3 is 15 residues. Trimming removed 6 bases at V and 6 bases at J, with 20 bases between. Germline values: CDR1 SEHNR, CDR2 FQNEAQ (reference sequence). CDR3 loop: CASRSSRVGFAEAFF. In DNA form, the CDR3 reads TGTGCCAGCAGATCATCCAGGGTAGGGTTCGCTGAAGCTTTCTTT.

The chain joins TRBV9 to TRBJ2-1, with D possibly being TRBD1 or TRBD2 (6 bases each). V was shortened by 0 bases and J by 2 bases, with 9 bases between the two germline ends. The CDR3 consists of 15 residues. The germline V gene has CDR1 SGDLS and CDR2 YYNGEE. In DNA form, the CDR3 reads TGTGCCAGCAGCGTAGAGGGGGGCGCCTACAATGAGCAGTTCTTC. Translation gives CASSVEGGAYNEQFF.

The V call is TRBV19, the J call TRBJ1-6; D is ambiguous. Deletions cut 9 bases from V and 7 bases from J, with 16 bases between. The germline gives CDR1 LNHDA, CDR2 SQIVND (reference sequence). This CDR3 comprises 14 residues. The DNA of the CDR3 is TGTGCCAGCACCCCGACCTTCCCAAATTCACCCCTCCACTTT. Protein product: CASTPTFPNSPLHF.

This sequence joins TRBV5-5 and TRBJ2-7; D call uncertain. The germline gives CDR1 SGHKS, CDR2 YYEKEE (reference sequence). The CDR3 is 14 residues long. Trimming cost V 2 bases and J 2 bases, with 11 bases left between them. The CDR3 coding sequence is TGTGCCAGCAGCTTTTCCGGGTTTCCCTACGAGCAGTACTTC. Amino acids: CASSFSGFPYEQYF.

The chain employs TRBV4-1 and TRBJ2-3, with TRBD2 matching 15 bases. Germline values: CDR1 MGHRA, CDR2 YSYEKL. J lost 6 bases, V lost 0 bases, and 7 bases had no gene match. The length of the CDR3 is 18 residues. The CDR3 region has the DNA TGCGCCAGCAGCCAAGACAAGGGACTAGCGGGGGGTAGTGATACGCAGTATTTT. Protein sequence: CASSQDKGLAGGSDTQYF.

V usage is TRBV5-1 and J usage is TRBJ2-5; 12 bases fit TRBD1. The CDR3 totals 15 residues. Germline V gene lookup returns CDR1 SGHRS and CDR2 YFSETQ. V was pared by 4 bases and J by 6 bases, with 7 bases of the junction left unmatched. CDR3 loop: CASSQGTGGGQTQYF. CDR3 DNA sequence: TGCGCCAGCAGCCAAGGGACAGGGGGCGGCCAGACCCAGTACTTC.

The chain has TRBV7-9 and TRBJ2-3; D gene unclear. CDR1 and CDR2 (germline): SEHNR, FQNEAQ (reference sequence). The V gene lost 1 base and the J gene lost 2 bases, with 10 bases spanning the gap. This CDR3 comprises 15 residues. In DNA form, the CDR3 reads TGTGCCAGCAGCTTAGGGGCAGGTCCCACAGATACGCAGTATTTT. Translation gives CASSLGAGPTDTQYF.

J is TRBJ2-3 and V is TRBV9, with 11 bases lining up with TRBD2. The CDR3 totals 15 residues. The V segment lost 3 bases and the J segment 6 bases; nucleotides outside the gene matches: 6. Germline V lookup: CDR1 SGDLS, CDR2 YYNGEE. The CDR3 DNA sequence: TGTGCCAGCAGCGCGACTAGCGGGGTCGCGGATACGCAGTATTTT. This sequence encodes CASSATSGVADTQYF.